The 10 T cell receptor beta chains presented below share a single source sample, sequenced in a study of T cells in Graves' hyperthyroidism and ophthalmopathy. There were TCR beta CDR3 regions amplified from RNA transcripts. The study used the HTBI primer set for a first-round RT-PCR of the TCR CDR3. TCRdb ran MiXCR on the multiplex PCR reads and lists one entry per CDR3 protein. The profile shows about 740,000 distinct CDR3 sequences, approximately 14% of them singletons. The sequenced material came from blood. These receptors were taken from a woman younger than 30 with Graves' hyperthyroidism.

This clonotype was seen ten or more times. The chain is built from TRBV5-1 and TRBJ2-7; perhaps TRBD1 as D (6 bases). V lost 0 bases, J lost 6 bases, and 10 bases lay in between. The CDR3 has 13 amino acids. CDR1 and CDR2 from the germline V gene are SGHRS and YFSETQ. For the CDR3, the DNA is TGCGCCAGCAGCTTGGGGACAGTAGGCGAGCAGTACTTC. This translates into CASSLGTVGEQYF. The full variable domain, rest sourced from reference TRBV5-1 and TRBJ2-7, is KAGVTQTPRYLIKTRGQQVTLSCSPISGHRSVSWYQQTPGQGLQFLFEYFSETQRNKGNFPGRFSGRQFSNSRSEMNVSTLELGDSALYLCASSLGTVGEQYFGPGTRLTVT.

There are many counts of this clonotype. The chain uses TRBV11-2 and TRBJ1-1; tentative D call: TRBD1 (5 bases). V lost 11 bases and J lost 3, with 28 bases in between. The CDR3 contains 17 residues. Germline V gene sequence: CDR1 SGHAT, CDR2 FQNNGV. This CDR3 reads CAVSGRATDAWDTEAFF. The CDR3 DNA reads TGTGCCGTCTCGGGGCGGGCCACCGACGCGTGGGACACTGAAGCTTTCTTT.

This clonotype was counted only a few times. CDR3 DNA: TGTGCCAGCAGCGACTTCAGGTCCCTAGAGACCCAGTACTTC. Amino acids: CASSDFRSLETQYF. This rearrangement joins TRBV25-1 to TRBJ2-5; D remains unclear. The CDR3 sequence is 14 residues long. Germline V CDR1 and CDR2: MGHDK, SYGVNS. The V and J ends lost 6 bases and 4 bases respectively, with 15 bases between them.

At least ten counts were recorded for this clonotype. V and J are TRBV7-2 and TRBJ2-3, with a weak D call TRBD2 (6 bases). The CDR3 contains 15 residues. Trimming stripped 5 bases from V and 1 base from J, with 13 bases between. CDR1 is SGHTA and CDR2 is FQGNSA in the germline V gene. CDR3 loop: CASSRRDFRTDTQYF. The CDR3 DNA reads TGTGCCAGCAGCCGCCGGGACTTCCGCACAGATACGCAGTATTTT.

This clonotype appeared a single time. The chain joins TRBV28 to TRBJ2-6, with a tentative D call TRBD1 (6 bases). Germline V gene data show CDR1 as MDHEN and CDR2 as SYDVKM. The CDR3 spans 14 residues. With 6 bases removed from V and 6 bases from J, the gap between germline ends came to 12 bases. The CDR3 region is CASRKQGKANVLTF. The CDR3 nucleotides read TGTGCCAGCAGGAAGCAGGGGAAGGCCAACGTCCTGACTTTC.

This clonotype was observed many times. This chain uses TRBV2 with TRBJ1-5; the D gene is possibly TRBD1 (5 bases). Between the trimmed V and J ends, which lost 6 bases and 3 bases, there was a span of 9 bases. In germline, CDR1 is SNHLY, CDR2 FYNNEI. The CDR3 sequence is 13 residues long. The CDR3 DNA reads TGTGCCAGCAGCGGGGGAATCAATCAGCCCCAGCATTTT. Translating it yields CASSGGINQPQHF. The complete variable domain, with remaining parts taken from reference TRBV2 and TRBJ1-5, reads EPEVTQTPSHQVTQMGQEVILRCVPISNHLYFYWYRQILGQKVEFLVSFYNNEISEKSEIFDDQFSVERPDGSNFTLKIRSTKLEDSAMYFCASSGGINQPQHFGDGTRLSIL.

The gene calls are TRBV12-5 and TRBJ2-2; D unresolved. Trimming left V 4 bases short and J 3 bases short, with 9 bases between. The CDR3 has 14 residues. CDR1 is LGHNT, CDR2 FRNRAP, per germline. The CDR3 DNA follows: TGTGCTAGTGGTTCTAATCTGGACACCGGGGAGCTGTTTTTT. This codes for CASGSNLDTGELFF.

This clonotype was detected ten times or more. CDR3 region: CAVRTSTYEQYF. The CDR3 DNA reads as TGTGCCGTGAGGACTAGCACCTACGAGCAGTACTTC. This chain links TRBV6-1 with TRBJ2-7; TRBD2 agrees at 8 bases. V shed 11 bases and J 2 bases; nucleotides not matched to a gene: 5. This CDR3 region has 12 residues. CDR1 is MNHNS and CDR2 is SASEGT in the germline V gene.

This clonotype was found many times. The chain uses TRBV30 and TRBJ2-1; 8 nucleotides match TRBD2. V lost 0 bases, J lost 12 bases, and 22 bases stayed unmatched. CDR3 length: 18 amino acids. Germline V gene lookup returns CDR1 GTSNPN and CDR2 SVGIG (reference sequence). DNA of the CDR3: TGTGCCTGGAGTGTACGTCAATCAGGAGCGGGAGTAAGCTCGGGGCAGTTCTTC. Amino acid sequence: CAWSVRQSGAGVSSGQFF.

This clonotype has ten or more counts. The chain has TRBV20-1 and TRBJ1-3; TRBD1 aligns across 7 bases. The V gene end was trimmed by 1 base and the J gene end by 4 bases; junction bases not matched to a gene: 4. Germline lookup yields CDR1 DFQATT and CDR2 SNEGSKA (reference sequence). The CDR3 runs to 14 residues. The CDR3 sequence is CSARVGQAGNTIYF. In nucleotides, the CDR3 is TGCAGTGCTAGAGTTGGACAGGCCGGAAACACCATATATTTT.